The T cell receptor (beta chain) under discussion was sequenced for a study of blood T cell repertoires in COVID-19. Germline V gene data show CDR1 as SGHRS and CDR2 as YFSETQ. This CDR3 has 16 residues. The V and J ends lost 4 bases and 4 bases respectively, with 17 bases between them. Generated by immunoSEQ multiplex PCR, the TCRdb table keeps only in-frame clones and is missing some. The sample has fewer than 120,000 clones; about 75% are singletons. The chain couples TRBV5-1 to TRBJ2-2, with a weak D call TRBD2 (5 bases). The origin of this receptor is a woman of 80 years or more with active or convalescent COVID-19. Sequenced material: peripheral blood. CDR3 DNA sequence: TGCGCCAGCAGCGATGCGGGCATGCTGGGCACCGGGGAGCTGTTTTTT. Its protein product is CASSDAGMLGTGELFF.